This T cell receptor beta chain originates from a study of OX40 agonist ivuxolimab in advanced cancers. Study as a whole: Melanoma, hepatocellular carcinoma, head and neck or renal cell cancer occurred in dose-escalation patients.

As regards this clone: Its antigen is unidentified.

Study-wide points: Within 6 weeks, CD4+ and CD8+ blood T cells expanded clonally at 0.1 to 3.0 mg/kg. In the 0.1-3.0 mg/kg groups, partial responders showed among the lowest expansion.

The trim removed 5 bases at V and 0 bases at J, leaving 6 bases unmatched. Germline V gene sequence: CDR1 MNHNY, CDR2 SVGAGI (reference sequence). The CDR3 covers 15 residues. This table comes from immunoSEQ multiplex PCR, and its TCRdb copy is limited to in-frame clones, with some not included. The sample consists of about 40,000 clones, about 88% of them appearing once. The receptor was derived from an adult with an advanced solid tumor such as melanoma, head and neck, liver or kidney cancer. The V call is TRBV6-6, the J call TRBJ1-1; TRBD1 agrees at 7 bases. Sequences were derived from CD4+ or CD8+ T cells sorted from blood, sampled in a trial of the OX40 agonist ivuxolimab. The CDR3 loop is CASSGDSPMNTEAFF. The CDR3 DNA sequence: TGTGCCAGCAGTGGGGACAGTCCCATGAACACTGAAGCTTTCTTT.